This TCR beta chain is from a study of OX40 agonist ivuxolimab in advanced cancers. Whole-study context: The study treated patients with ivuxolimab, an agonistic anti-OX40 (CD134) antibody. The study enrolled dose-escalation patients with hepatocellular carcinoma, melanoma, renal cell or head and neck cancer. Mean age approximately 55 years, range about 20 to 85; roughly 82% male. Study results and caveats: At 0.1 to 3.0 mg/kg, clonal expansion of CD4+ and CD8+ blood T cells had occurred by week 6.

Comments on this clone: Its antigen is undetermined.

The germline gives CDR1 MGHRA, CDR2 YSYEKL. This CDR3 is 13 amino acids long. Trimming took off 4 bases at V and 9 bases at J, with 13 bases between the two ends. TCRdb's table, derived via immunoSEQ multiplex PCR, lists solely in-frame clones and lacks some. The data show around 62,000 clones, roughly 84% seen once. The rearrangement uses TRBV4-1 and TRBJ2-1; no clear D. Here the sequenced sample was CD4+ or CD8+ T cells sorted from blood, taken in a trial of the OX40 agonist ivuxolimab. The TCR sequence derives from an adult with an advanced solid tumor such as melanoma, head and neck, liver or kidney cancer. The CDR3 bases are TGCGCCAGCAGCCCCGGCCAGCAGGCTGAGCAGTTCTTC. Encoded protein: CASSPGQQAEQFF.